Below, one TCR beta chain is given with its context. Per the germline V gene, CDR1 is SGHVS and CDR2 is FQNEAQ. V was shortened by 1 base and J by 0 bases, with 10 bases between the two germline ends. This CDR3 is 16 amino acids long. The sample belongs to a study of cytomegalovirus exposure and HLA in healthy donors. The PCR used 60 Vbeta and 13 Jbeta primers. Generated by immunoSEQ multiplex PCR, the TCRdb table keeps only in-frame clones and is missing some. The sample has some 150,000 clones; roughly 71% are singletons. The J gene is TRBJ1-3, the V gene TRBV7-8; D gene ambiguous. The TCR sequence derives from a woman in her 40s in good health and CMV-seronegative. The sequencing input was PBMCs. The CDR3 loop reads CASSLGSTRSGNTIYF. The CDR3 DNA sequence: TGTGCCAGCAGCTTAGGAAGTACACGCTCTGGAAACACCATATATTTT.